This section outlines one T cell receptor (beta chain) sequence together with its context. V trimming: 3 bases; J trimming: 4 bases; junction bases outside the gene matches: 5. Germline V gene data show CDR1 as SGHTA and CDR2 as FQGTGA. The CDR3 sequence is 14 residues long. These data belong to a study of shared clonotypes between healthy human individuals. Assay: immunoSEQ multiplex PCR; the TCRdb copy retains only in-frame clones and omits some. The table records 2 million to 2.5 million clones, 90% to 95% of them present only once. The chain links TRBV7-3 to TRBJ2-5; 7 bases align to TRBD1. The TCR sequence derives from a man between 18 and 35 years old in good health. Some clones in this sample may be carry-over from other donors' samples. Sequencing was done on a sample of naive CD4+ T cells from PBMCs. Subset here: CD45RA+ positively selected. The CDR3 protein is CASSLTGWGETQYF. The CDR3 DNA reads as TGTGCCAGCAGCTTGACAGGGTGGGGAGAGACCCAGTACTTC.